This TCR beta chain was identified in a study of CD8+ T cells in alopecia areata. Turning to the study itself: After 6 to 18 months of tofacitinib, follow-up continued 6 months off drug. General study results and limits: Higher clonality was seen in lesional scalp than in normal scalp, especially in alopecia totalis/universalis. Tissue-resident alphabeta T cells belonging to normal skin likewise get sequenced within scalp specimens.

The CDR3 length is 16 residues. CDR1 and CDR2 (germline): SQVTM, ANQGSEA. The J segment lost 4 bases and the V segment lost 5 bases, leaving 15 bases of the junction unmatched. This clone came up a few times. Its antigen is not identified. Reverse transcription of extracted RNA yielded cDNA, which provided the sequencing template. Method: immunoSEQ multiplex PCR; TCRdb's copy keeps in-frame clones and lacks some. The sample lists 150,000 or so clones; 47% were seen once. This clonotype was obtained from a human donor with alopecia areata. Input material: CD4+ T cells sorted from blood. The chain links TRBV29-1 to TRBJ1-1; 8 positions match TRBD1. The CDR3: CSVYRTGMGVGTEAFF. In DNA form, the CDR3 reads TGCAGCGTTTACCGGACAGGGATGGGGGTGGGCACTGAAGCTTTCTTT.